This is a list of T cell receptor beta chains from one sample in a study of OX40 agonist ivuxolimab in advanced cancers. Data came from immunoSEQ multiplex PCR; TCRdb stores just in-frame clones and leaves some out. The sample has 35,000 or so clones; 84% are singletons. The specimen comprised CD4+ or CD8+ T cells sorted from blood, sampled in a trial of the OX40 agonist ivuxolimab. All receptors come from an adult with an advanced solid tumor such as melanoma, head and neck, liver or kidney cancer. Both conserved end residues are part of each CDR3. A D gene is named only where the DNA matches it firmly. Size is stated for part of the rows, as once, few or many counts, or as a class when the clone is expanded.

>.|TRBJ2-5|TRBV9|.|14
CASSAGLEKETQYF
TGTGCCAGCAGCGCGGGACTGGAAAAAGAGACCCAGTACTTC
>once|TRBJ1-1|TRBV28|.|13
CASSLHGGSQAFF
TGTGCCAGCAGCCTTCACGGGGGGTCCCAAGCTTTCTTT
>.|TRBJ2-5|TRBV19|TRBD1|14
CASSTTGDIETQYF
TGTGCCAGTAGTACAACAGGGGATATCGAGACCCAGTACTTC
>.|TRBJ1-2|TRBV5-1|.|14
CASSLADGNYGYTF
TGCGCCAGCAGCTTGGCCGACGGTAACTATGGCTACACCTTC
>.|TRBJ2-1|TRBV28|TRBD2|16
CASSLGSGGTYNEQFF
TGTGCCAGCAGTTTAGGGAGCGGGGGGACCTACAATGAGCAGTTCTTC
>once|TRBJ2-7|TRBV9|.|14
CASSVDGGPYEQYF
TGTGCCAGCAGCGTGGACGGGGGCCCCTACGAGCAGTACTTC
>.|TRBJ1-1|TRBV9|.|12
CASSVRGPEAFF
TGTGCCAGCAGCGTACGAGGCCCTGAAGCTTTCTTT
>.|TRBJ1-6|TRBV7-2|.|14
CASSLRAGDSPLHF
TGTGCCAGCAGTCTGAGGGCGGGGGATTCACCCCTCCACTTT
>.|TRBJ1-2|TRBV7-6|TRBD1|17
CASSLMLAGQGAFGYTF
TGTGCCAGCAGCTTAATGTTGGCCGGACAGGGGGCATTTGGCTACACCTTC
>.|TRBJ2-6|TRBV19|.|15
CASSMSGSGANVLTF
TGTGCCAGTAGTATGTCAGGGTCTGGGGCCAACGTCCTGACTTTC
>.|TRBJ1-2|TRBV11-2|TRBD1|18
CASSFWFAVPGGGYGYTF
TGTGCCAGCAGCTTTTGGTTCGCGGTCCCAGGGGGCGGCTATGGCTACACCTTC
>once|TRBJ1-5|TRBV19|.|13
CASSIRWDQPQHF
TGTGCCAGTAGTATACGGTGGGATCAGCCCCAGCATTTT
>.|TRBJ2-5|TRBV19|.|16
CASSQSAWAPEETQYF
TGTGCCAGTAGTCAGTCTGCGTGGGCCCCAGAAGAGACCCAGTACTTC
>.|TRBJ2-5|TRBV27|.|14
CASTPVGPPETQYF
TGTGCCAGCACCCCCGTCGGGCCCCCGGAGACCCAGTACTTC
>.|TRBJ2-5|TRBV10-2|TRBD2|15
CASSENWGGQETQYF
TGCGCCAGCAGTGAGAATTGGGGGGGCCAAGAGACCCAGTACTTC
>few|TRBJ2-3|TRBV27|.|14
CASSTRRATDTQYF
TGTGCCAGCAGTACTAGAAGGGCCACAGATACGCAGTATTTT
>few|TRBJ2-7|TRBV11-2|.|13
CASSRPPGYEQYF
TGTGCCAGCAGTCGTCCCCCGGGGTACGAGCAGTACTTC
>once|TRBJ2-1|TRBV28|.|19
CASSDNRDGFLSSYNEQFF
TGTGCCAGCAGTGACAACAGGGATGGCTTTCTTAGTTCCTACAATGAGCAGTTCTTC
>.|TRBJ2-1|TRBV28|TRBD1|16
CASRTRTGDLRREQFF
TGTGCCAGCAGAACACGAACAGGGGACCTACGTAGGGAGCAGTTCTTC
>medium-sized|TRBJ2-6|TRBV4-2|.|17
CASSQDGVASGANVLTF
TGTGCCAGCAGCCAAGATGGGGTAGCCTCCGGGGCCAACGTCCTGACTTTC
>.|TRBJ2-1|TRBV11-2|TRBD2|13
CASSAGTSGEQFF
TGTGCCAGCAGCGCCGGGACTAGTGGTGAGCAGTTCTTC
>.|TRBJ2-1|TRBV29-1|TRBD2|20
CSVEEPGLAGGPPLLNEQFF
TGCAGCGTTGAAGAGCCCGGACTAGCGGGGGGGCCCCCCCTCCTCAATGAGCAGTTCTTC
>.|TRBJ2-2|TRBV4-2|TRBD2|15
CASSQGLAGAGELFF
TGTGCCAGCAGCCAAGGACTAGCGGGGGCCGGGGAGCTGTTTTTT
>.|TRBJ2-1|TRBV11-2|.|16
CASSPTSGHPANEQFF
TGTGCCAGCAGCCCGACGTCGGGACATCCGGCCAATGAGCAGTTCTTC
>.|TRBJ1-2|TRBV19|TRBD1|12
CASSIGGTGHTF
TGTGCCAGTAGTATCGGAGGGACAGGGCATACCTTC
>.|TRBJ2-3|TRBV5-1|.|15
CASSLVSVRTDTQYF
TGCGCCAGCAGCTTGGTGAGTGTAAGAACAGATACGCAGTATTTT
>.|TRBJ2-2|TRBV6-1|TRBD1|16
CASSERTGKNTGELFF
TGTGCCAGCAGTGAGAGGACAGGGAAAAACACCGGGGAGCTGTTTTTT
>.|TRBJ1-1|TRBV28|.|14
CASSLGLGFTEAFF
TGTGCCAGCAGTTTAGGGCTGGGTTTCACTGAAGCTTTCTTT
>.|TRBJ2-3|TRBV7-5|.|16
CARSLGVRGRTDTQYF
TGTGCCAGAAGCTTAGGGGTGCGGGGGCGCACAGATACGCAGTATTTT
>.|TRBJ2-7|TRBV6-6|.|14
CASSYSMASHEQYF
TGTGCCAGCAGTTACTCGATGGCCTCCCACGAGCAGTACTTC
>.|TRBJ2-7|TRBV6-1|.|12
CASSEAPPEQYF
TGTGCCAGCAGTGAAGCCCCTCCCGAGCAGTACTTC
>.|TRBJ2-1|TRBV28|TRBD2|14
CASSFGLDYNEQFF
TGTGCCAGCAGTTTTGGACTAGACTACAATGAGCAGTTCTTC
>.|TRBJ2-7|TRBV28|.|14
CASSFSGPGDEQYF
TGTGCCAGCAGTTTTTCGGGCCCTGGGGACGAGCAGTACTTC
>once|TRBJ2-1|TRBV29-1|TRBD2|15
CSSAPRAGGYNEQFF
TGCAGCTCTGCGCCCCGAGCGGGAGGGTATAATGAGCAGTTCTTC
>.|TRBJ2-1|TRBV28|TRBD1|15
CASSLGDSSYNEQFF
TGTGCCAGCAGTCTAGGGGACAGCTCCTACAATGAGCAGTTCTTC
>.|TRBJ2-5|TRBV5-1|TRBD2|20
CASSFYPTGTSGRLQETQYF
TGCGCCAGCAGCTTTTACCCCACAGGGACTAGCGGGAGACTCCAAGAGACCCAGTACTTC
>.|TRBJ2-3|TRBV15|.|12
CATSPLGDTQYF
TGTGCCACCAGCCCCCTAGGAGATACGCAGTATTTT
>.|TRBJ2-2|TRBV18|.|12
CASSRTTGELFF
TGTGCCAGCTCACGCACCACCGGGGAGCTGTTTTTT
>.|TRBJ2-6|TRBV11-2|.|18
CASSLASGTYSGANVLTF
TGTGCCAGCAGCTTAGCCAGCGGGACATACTCTGGGGCCAACGTCCTGACTTTC